Listed below are T cell receptor beta chains from one sample, sequenced in a study of blood T cell repertoires in COVID-19. Method: immunoSEQ multiplex PCR; TCRdb's copy keeps in-frame clones and lacks some. The sample includes some 170,000 clones, around 81% seen only once; the top ten take 5% to 6%. The sequenced sample was PBMCs or T cells enriched from blood (not recorded which). The receptors were sampled from a middle-aged man who had recovered from COVID-19. The CDR3 runs from the conserved cysteine through the conserved F or W. Each record gives: CDR3 protein, CDR3 DNA, D gene, CDR3 length, V gene, J gene, clone size. The D gene is left open where the match is weak. The listing skips clone size in some rows; elsewhere it reads once, few, many or a size class.

CDR3 protein: CASTPMGRDTQYF
CDR3 DNA: TGTGCCAGTACTCCTATGGGGAGAGATACGCAGTATTTT
D gene: -
CDR3 length: 13
V gene: TRBV19
J gene: TRBJ2-3
clone size: once

CDR3 protein: CASSYLGTPNNEQFF
CDR3 DNA: TGTGCCAGCAGCTACCTCGGGACACCAAACAATGAGCAGTTCTTC
D gene: -
CDR3 length: 15
V gene: TRBV7-9
J gene: TRBJ2-1
clone size: -

CDR3 protein: CASSVVRDNSPLHF
CDR3 DNA: TGTGCCAGCAGCGTAGTACGAGATAATTCACCCCTCCACTTT
D gene: -
CDR3 length: 14
V gene: TRBV9
J gene: TRBJ1-6
clone size: -

CDR3 protein: CARTKSGAQYF
CDR3 DNA: TGTGCCAGAACCAAATCGGGGGCCCAGTACTTC
D gene: -
CDR3 length: 11
V gene: TRBV5-3
J gene: TRBJ2-5
clone size: -

CDR3 protein: CASRSGTSGGQETQYF
CDR3 DNA: TGTGCCAGCAGATCTGGGACTAGCGGGGGTCAAGAGACCCAGTACTTC
D gene: TRBD2
CDR3 length: 16
V gene: TRBV2
J gene: TRBJ2-5
clone size: -

CDR3 protein: CASSPTSGGATDTQYF
CDR3 DNA: TGTGCCAGCAGCCCCACCAGCGGGGGGGCCACAGATACGCAGTATTTT
D gene: TRBD2
CDR3 length: 16
V gene: TRBV5-4
J gene: TRBJ2-3
clone size: -

CDR3 protein: CATSSNQAGVRYF
CDR3 DNA: TGTGCCACCAGTTCGAACCAAGCGGGGGTCCGGTATTTT
D gene: TRBD2
CDR3 length: 13
V gene: TRBV24-1
J gene: TRBJ2-3
clone size: -

CDR3 protein: CASSPWTGASNTEAFF
CDR3 DNA: TGTGCCAGCAGCCCGTGGACAGGGGCGTCGAACACTGAAGCTTTCTTT
D gene: TRBD1
CDR3 length: 16
V gene: TRBV7-6
J gene: TRBJ1-1
clone size: -

CDR3 protein: CASSEYGQPNTEAFF
CDR3 DNA: TGTGCCAGCAGTGAATATGGCCAACCGAACACTGAAGCTTTCTTT
D gene: -
CDR3 length: 15
V gene: TRBV2
J gene: TRBJ1-1
clone size: -

CDR3 protein: CASSFREKNSPLHF
CDR3 DNA: TGTGCCAGCAGCTTCCGGGAAAAAAATTCACCCCTCCACTTT
D gene: -
CDR3 length: 14
V gene: TRBV5-6
J gene: TRBJ1-6
clone size: -

CDR3 protein: CASSQERDSSSGNTIYF
CDR3 DNA: TGCGCCAGCAGCCAAGAGAGGGACAGCAGCTCTGGAAACACCATATATTTT
D gene: TRBD1
CDR3 length: 17
V gene: TRBV4-1
J gene: TRBJ1-3
clone size: -

CDR3 protein: CAISLTGNGANVLTF
CDR3 DNA: TGTGCCATCAGCCTAACAGGGAACGGGGCCAACGTCCTGACTTTC
D gene: -
CDR3 length: 15
V gene: TRBV10-3
J gene: TRBJ2-6
clone size: -

CDR3 protein: CSGEGTGSTDTQYF
CDR3 DNA: TGCAGCGGGGAGGGGACAGGGAGCACAGATACGCAGTATTTT
D gene: TRBD1
CDR3 length: 14
V gene: TRBV29-1
J gene: TRBJ2-3
clone size: few

CDR3 protein: CASSQDPLPGDTQYF
CDR3 DNA: TGCGCCAGCAGCCAAGATCCCCTCCCGGGGGATACGCAGTATTTT
D gene: -
CDR3 length: 15
V gene: TRBV4-1
J gene: TRBJ2-3
clone size: -

CDR3 protein: CASSLVAGGNEKLFF
CDR3 DNA: TGTGCCAGCAGCTTAGTAGCAGGGGGCAATGAAAAACTGTTTTTT
D gene: TRBD1
CDR3 length: 15
V gene: TRBV7-9
J gene: TRBJ1-4
clone size: once

CDR3 protein: CASSLKGTSGGSFYEQYF
CDR3 DNA: TGTGCCAGCAGTTTAAAGGGGACTAGCGGGGGGTCGTTTTACGAGCAGTACTTC
D gene: TRBD2
CDR3 length: 18
V gene: TRBV27
J gene: TRBJ2-7
clone size: -

CDR3 protein: CASSTLSGAYSNQPQHF
CDR3 DNA: TGTGCCAGTAGTACGCTATCAGGGGCCTATAGCAATCAGCCCCAGCATTTT
D gene: -
CDR3 length: 17
V gene: TRBV19
J gene: TRBJ1-5
clone size: -

CDR3 protein: CASGPGDTTEQYF
CDR3 DNA: TGTGCCAGCGGACCCGGGGACACTACCGAGCAGTACTTC
D gene: -
CDR3 length: 13
V gene: TRBV12-3/TRBV12-4
J gene: TRBJ2-7
clone size: -

CDR3 protein: CASSEAGGPPYNEQFF
CDR3 DNA: TGTGCCAGCAGTGAAGCGGGGGGGCCCCCCTACAATGAGCAGTTCTTC
D gene: -
CDR3 length: 16
V gene: TRBV2
J gene: TRBJ2-1
clone size: -

CDR3 protein: CASSQGTGGSNTIYF
CDR3 DNA: TGTGCCAGCAGCCAAGGGACAGGGGGCAGTAACACCATATATTTT
D gene: TRBD1
CDR3 length: 15
V gene: TRBV3-1/TRBV3-2
J gene: TRBJ1-3
clone size: -

CDR3 protein: CASSGQPGFSRDSQETQYF
CDR3 DNA: TGTGCCAGCAGCGGCCAACCTGGGTTTAGTAGGGACTCGCAAGAGACCCAGTACTTC
D gene: -
CDR3 length: 19
V gene: TRBV4-2
J gene: TRBJ2-5
clone size: -

CDR3 protein: CASSNAGAAYEQYF
CDR3 DNA: TGTGCCAGCAGTAACGCGGGGGCCGCCTACGAGCAGTACTTC
D gene: -
CDR3 length: 14
V gene: TRBV7-2
J gene: TRBJ2-7
clone size: -

CDR3 protein: CASSVDYLGTEAFF
CDR3 DNA: TGTGCCAGCAGCGTAGACTACCTTGGAACGGAAGCTTTCTTT
D gene: -
CDR3 length: 14
V gene: TRBV9
J gene: TRBJ1-1
clone size: -

CDR3 protein: CASRRLTNTEAFF
CDR3 DNA: TGCGCCAGCAGACGACTGACTAACACTGAAGCTTTCTTT
D gene: -
CDR3 length: 13
V gene: TRBV10-2
J gene: TRBJ1-1
clone size: -

CDR3 protein: CASRRGSGVGYTF
CDR3 DNA: TGTGCCAGCAGAAGGGGTTCAGGGGTTGGCTACACCTTC
D gene: -
CDR3 length: 13
V gene: TRBV2
J gene: TRBJ1-2
clone size: -

CDR3 protein: CASSLAGGSGGYTF
CDR3 DNA: TGCGCCAGCAGCTTGGCGGGGGGCTCAGGGGGCTACACCTTC
D gene: -
CDR3 length: 14
V gene: TRBV5-1
J gene: TRBJ1-2
clone size: -

CDR3 protein: CASSDRNALVGTQYF
CDR3 DNA: TGTGCCAGCAGTGACCGCAACGCCTTAGTTGGTACGCAGTATTTT
D gene: -
CDR3 length: 15
V gene: TRBV6-1
J gene: TRBJ2-3
clone size: -

CDR3 protein: CASSPRLSGGYNEQFF
CDR3 DNA: TGCGCCAGCAGCCCACGACTGAGCGGGGGGTACAATGAGCAGTTCTTC
D gene: TRBD2
CDR3 length: 16
V gene: TRBV5-1
J gene: TRBJ2-1
clone size: -

CDR3 protein: CASSRKTGANTGELFF
CDR3 DNA: TGTGCCAGCAGCAGAAAGACAGGGGCCAACACCGGGGAGCTGTTTTTT
D gene: TRBD1
CDR3 length: 16
V gene: TRBV13
J gene: TRBJ2-2
clone size: -

CDR3 protein: CASSFRQTQETQYF
CDR3 DNA: TGTGCCAGCAGCTTTAGACAGACCCAAGAGACCCAGTACTTC
D gene: -
CDR3 length: 14
V gene: TRBV7-9
J gene: TRBJ2-5
clone size: -

CDR3 protein: CASSAQLRGALLEQFF
CDR3 DNA: TGTGCCAGCAGCGCCCAACTTCGGGGGGCCCTCCTTGAGCAGTTCTTC
D gene: -
CDR3 length: 16
V gene: TRBV9
J gene: TRBJ2-1
clone size: few

CDR3 protein: CASSLIQGRYQETQYF
CDR3 DNA: TGTGCCAGCAGCTTAATTCAGGGAAGGTACCAAGAGACCCAGTACTTC
D gene: -
CDR3 length: 16
V gene: TRBV7-9
J gene: TRBJ2-5
clone size: -

CDR3 protein: CASSLGLAGGPQETQYF
CDR3 DNA: TGTGCCAGCAGCCTGGGACTAGCGGGGGGACCCCAAGAGACCCAGTACTTC
D gene: TRBD2
CDR3 length: 17
V gene: TRBV7-9
J gene: TRBJ2-5
clone size: -

CDR3 protein: CASSPDSNTEAFF
CDR3 DNA: TGTGCCAGCAGCCCCGACAGTAACACTGAAGCTTTCTTT
D gene: -
CDR3 length: 13
V gene: TRBV7-9
J gene: TRBJ1-1
clone size: -

CDR3 protein: CASSVARSDSIQYF
CDR3 DNA: TGTGCCAGCAGCGTAGCGCGTTCGGACAGCATTCAGTACTTC
D gene: -
CDR3 length: 14
V gene: TRBV9
J gene: TRBJ2-4
clone size: -

CDR3 protein: CASSQGARETQYF
CDR3 DNA: TGTGCCAGCAGCCAGGGGGCGCGGGAGACCCAGTACTTC
D gene: -
CDR3 length: 13
V gene: TRBV3-1/TRBV3-2
J gene: TRBJ2-5
clone size: -

CDR3 protein: CASSVSALPMIQYF
CDR3 DNA: TGTGCCAGCAGCGTATCTGCGCTCCCTATGATTCAGTACTTC
D gene: -
CDR3 length: 14
V gene: TRBV9
J gene: TRBJ2-4
clone size: once

CDR3 protein: CASSLLGQPQHF
CDR3 DNA: TGTGCCAGTAGTCTCTTGGGCCAGCCCCAGCATTTT
D gene: -
CDR3 length: 12
V gene: TRBV19
J gene: TRBJ1-5
clone size: -

CDR3 protein: CASSLIPSAGNQPQHF
CDR3 DNA: TGTGCCAGCAGCTTAATACCGTCAGCAGGGAATCAGCCCCAGCATTTT
D gene: -
CDR3 length: 16
V gene: TRBV5-5
J gene: TRBJ1-5
clone size: -

CDR3 protein: CASSPGGYGYTF
CDR3 DNA: TGTGCCAGCAGTCCCGGCGGATACGGCTACACCTTC
D gene: -
CDR3 length: 12
V gene: TRBV3-1/TRBV3-2
J gene: TRBJ1-2
clone size: once

CDR3 protein: CASSRLGLAGGPSGANVLTF
CDR3 DNA: TGTGCCAGTAGTAGGCTAGGACTAGCGGGGGGTCCCTCTGGGGCCAACGTCCTGACTTTC
D gene: TRBD2
CDR3 length: 20
V gene: TRBV19
J gene: TRBJ2-6
clone size: -

CDR3 protein: CASSPEGGSGANVLTF
CDR3 DNA: TGTGCCAGCTCACCAGAAGGGGGCTCTGGGGCCAACGTCCTGACTTTC
D gene: -
CDR3 length: 16
V gene: TRBV18
J gene: TRBJ2-6
clone size: -

CDR3 protein: CASSPLVGQNSYNEQFF
CDR3 DNA: TGTGCCAGCTCACCCCTTGTTGGACAAAACTCCTACAATGAGCAGTTCTTC
D gene: -
CDR3 length: 17
V gene: TRBV18
J gene: TRBJ2-1
clone size: -

CDR3 protein: CASSLETGIAPLHF
CDR3 DNA: TGCGCCAGCAGCTTGGAGACAGGCATTGCACCCCTCCACTTT
D gene: -
CDR3 length: 14
V gene: TRBV5-1
J gene: TRBJ1-6
clone size: -

CDR3 protein: CASSEGQGRQGTQYF
CDR3 DNA: TGCGCCAGCAGCGAGGGACAGGGTCGACAAGGTACGCAGTATTTT
D gene: TRBD1
CDR3 length: 15
V gene: TRBV5-1
J gene: TRBJ2-3
clone size: -

CDR3 protein: CASSFDPDQPQHF
CDR3 DNA: TGTGCCAGCAGCTTTGATCCGGATCAGCCCCAGCATTTT
D gene: -
CDR3 length: 13
V gene: TRBV5-8
J gene: TRBJ1-5
clone size: -

CDR3 protein: CASSGTGALNQPQHF
CDR3 DNA: TGTGCCAGCAGTGGGACAGGCGCCCTCAATCAGCCCCAGCATTTT
D gene: TRBD1
CDR3 length: 15
V gene: TRBV2
J gene: TRBJ1-5
clone size: -

CDR3 protein: CASSYSRSYGYTF
CDR3 DNA: TGTGCCAGCAGTTACTCTAGAAGCTATGGCTACACCTTC
D gene: -
CDR3 length: 13
V gene: TRBV6-5
J gene: TRBJ1-2
clone size: -

CDR3 protein: CASKGQSVMNTEAFF
CDR3 DNA: TGTGCCAGTAAGGGGCAGTCTGTCATGAACACTGAAGCTTTCTTT
D gene: -
CDR3 length: 15
V gene: TRBV19
J gene: TRBJ1-1
clone size: -

CDR3 protein: CASSTGSGGYTF
CDR3 DNA: TGTGCCAGCAGTACAGGGTCAGGTGGCTACACCTTC
D gene: -
CDR3 length: 12
V gene: TRBV27
J gene: TRBJ1-2
clone size: -

CDR3 protein: CATNPRTGINEKLFF
CDR3 DNA: TGTGCCACCAACCCACGGACAGGGATTAATGAAAAACTGTTTTTT
D gene: TRBD1
CDR3 length: 15
V gene: TRBV6-5
J gene: TRBJ1-4
clone size: -

CDR3 protein: CATRVGHANTGELFF
CDR3 DNA: TGTGCCACCAGGGTTGGACATGCGAACACCGGGGAGCTGTTTTTT
D gene: -
CDR3 length: 15
V gene: TRBV6-5
J gene: TRBJ2-2
clone size: -

CDR3 protein: CASVRASETTQYF
CDR3 DNA: TGTGCCAGCGTGAGGGCCAGCGAGACTACGCAGTATTTT
D gene: -
CDR3 length: 13
V gene: TRBV7-9
J gene: TRBJ2-3
clone size: -

CDR3 protein: CASQDRASNYGYTF
CDR3 DNA: TGTGCCAGCCAGGACAGGGCTTCTAACTATGGCTACACCTTC
D gene: TRBD1
CDR3 length: 14
V gene: TRBV3-1/TRBV3-2
J gene: TRBJ1-2
clone size: -

CDR3 protein: CASSPSGEVYEQYF
CDR3 DNA: TGTGCCAGCTCACCATCAGGGGAAGTCTACGAGCAGTACTTC
D gene: -
CDR3 length: 14
V gene: TRBV18
J gene: TRBJ2-7
clone size: -